This T cell receptor beta chain was sequenced for a study of blood T cells in healthy people across ages. Study results and limitations: Among T cells, TCR beta diversity per million cells dropped roughly linearly as age rose.

This clonotype has only a few counts. The antigen remains unidentified. Then a second PCR, running roughly 7 to 12 cycles, was carried out with a sample-barcoded 5' primer and a J-beta primer mix. There were at least 3 million CDR3-containing paired-end reads obtained from each sample. TCRdb independently ran MiXCR on the 5' RACE reads; one entry per CDR3 protein. Of around 670,000 distinct CDR3 sequences listed, about 30% are singletons. In germline, CDR1 is SGHAT, CDR2 FQNNGV. J gave up 1 base and V 1 base, and 9 bases lay outside the gene matches. There are 17 residues in the CDR3. For every donor, a draw yielded roughly 9.3 milliliters of peripheral blood. The authors extracted at least 6 micrograms of total RNA per sample.

The clonotype originates from a woman older than 75 in good health. The chain links TRBV11-2 to TRBJ2-7; 8 nucleotides line up with TRBD2. The sample comprised blood. CDR3 sequence: CASSLAGRPSGSYEQYF. The CDR3 DNA is TGTGCCAGCAGCTTAGCCGGCCGGCCTAGCGGGTCCTACGAGCAGTACTTC.